The rows below give T cell receptor beta chains drawn from one sample of a study of blood T cell repertoires in COVID-19. The table came from immunoSEQ multiplex PCR; TCRdb's copy has only in-frame clones and leaves some out. The sample holds some 83,000 clones, more than 70% seen once. The specimen was peripheral blood. The receptor set was obtained from a man in his fifties with active COVID-19. CDR3s include the opening cysteine and the closing phenylalanine or tryptophan. The D gene is left open where the match is weak.

j_gene: TRBJ1-6
d_gene: NA
v_gene: TRBV30
CDR3aa: CAWLGGASSYNSPLHF

j_gene: TRBJ2-3
d_gene: TRBD1
v_gene: TRBV19
CDR3aa: CASSRTGKTDTQYF

j_gene: TRBJ2-7
d_gene: TRBD1
v_gene: TRBV11-1
CDR3aa: CASSLETGLTYEQYF

j_gene: TRBJ1-2
d_gene: TRBD1
v_gene: TRBV19
CDR3aa: CASYHRGNISNYGYTF

j_gene: TRBJ2-1
d_gene: TRBD2
v_gene: TRBV5-1
CDR3aa: CASSLPGGGLAGGGSDNEQFF

j_gene: TRBJ2-1
d_gene: TRBD2
v_gene: TRBV30
CDR3aa: CAWSAPRGSGVRNEQFF

j_gene: TRBJ1-1
d_gene: NA
v_gene: TRBV27
CDR3aa: CASSIREGAEAFF

j_gene: TRBJ2-7
d_gene: NA
v_gene: TRBV28
CDR3aa: CASRPSGTGTFPRLYEQYF

j_gene: TRBJ2-5
d_gene: NA
v_gene: TRBV5-8
CDR3aa: CASSSRDTGTQYF

j_gene: TRBJ2-3
d_gene: NA
v_gene: TRBV5-4
CDR3aa: CACSGGGVFTDTQYF

j_gene: TRBJ2-2
d_gene: TRBD2
v_gene: TRBV28
CDR3aa: CASTRTSGISGELFF

j_gene: TRBJ2-3
d_gene: NA
v_gene: TRBV2
CDR3aa: CASSGGATDTQYF

j_gene: TRBJ1-3
d_gene: NA
v_gene: TRBV7-2
CDR3aa: CASSTGLGGVTGNTIYF

j_gene: TRBJ1-4
d_gene: NA
v_gene: TRBV28
CDR3aa: CASSGGEISEKLFF

j_gene: TRBJ2-1
d_gene: TRBD2
v_gene: TRBV5-4
CDR3aa: CASSLMTSGTYNEQFF

j_gene: TRBJ2-3
d_gene: NA
v_gene: TRBV5-1
CDR3aa: CASSLGGTTDTQYF

j_gene: TRBJ1-3
d_gene: NA
v_gene: TRBV4-3
CDR3aa: CASSQDPPLISNGNTIYF

j_gene: TRBJ1-2
d_gene: TRBD1
v_gene: TRBV5-1
CDR3aa: CASSSLTGEFFGYTF

j_gene: TRBJ2-1
d_gene: NA
v_gene: TRBV7-2
CDR3aa: CASSLARAGYNEQFF

j_gene: TRBJ2-2
d_gene: TRBD2
v_gene: TRBV9
CDR3aa: CASSPRRLAGGPGTGELFF

j_gene: TRBJ1-4
d_gene: TRBD1
v_gene: TRBV7-2
CDR3aa: CASRLDRGNEKLFF

j_gene: TRBJ2-2
d_gene: TRBD1
v_gene: TRBV18
CDR3aa: CASSPYRGEGVGGELFF

j_gene: TRBJ1-1
d_gene: NA
v_gene: TRBV7-2
CDR3aa: CASRVQLNTEAFF

j_gene: TRBJ2-3
d_gene: TRBD2
v_gene: TRBV7-2
CDR3aa: CASSYGTSGSWVTDTQYF

j_gene: TRBJ1-5
d_gene: TRBD1
v_gene: TRBV9
CDR3aa: CASSPGRGTDNQPQHF

j_gene: TRBJ1-5
d_gene: NA
v_gene: TRBV6-6
CDR3aa: CASTTGGYQPQHF

j_gene: TRBJ1-5
d_gene: TRBD1
v_gene: TRBV10-2
CDR3aa: CASSDRRGARGSQPQHF

j_gene: TRBJ2-3
d_gene: TRBD2
v_gene: TRBV27
CDR3aa: CASSLLPAGTDTQYF

j_gene: TRBJ1-5
d_gene: NA
v_gene: TRBV27
CDR3aa: CASSPNPGYQPQHF

j_gene: TRBJ1-1
d_gene: NA
v_gene: TRBV7-8
CDR3aa: CASSLGRAMNTEAFF

j_gene: TRBJ1-3
d_gene: NA
v_gene: TRBV14
CDR3aa: CASSLYSIYSGNTIYF

j_gene: TRBJ1-1
d_gene: NA
v_gene: TRBV5-5
CDR3aa: CASSLAGYGEAFF